The rows below give T cell receptor beta chains drawn from one sample of a study of shared clonotypes between healthy human individuals. Measured with immunoSEQ multiplex PCR; TCRdb has only the in-frame clones, and not every one. The table lists about 2.1 million clones, about 93% of them singletons. Sequencing was done on a sample of naive CD8+ T cells from PBMCs. The receptors shown here come from a man between 18 and 35 years old in good health. Some clones in this sample may be carry-over from other donors' samples. Both conserved end residues are part of each CDR3. The D gene is left open where the match is weak. Some rows have no size entry. The others give once, few or many, or a class for an expanded clone.

-	TRBV27	TRBJ1-3	once	15	CASSLSGLVGNTIYF	TGTGCCAGCAGTTTGTCGGGGCTTGTGGGAAACACCATATATTTT
-	TRBV6-5	TRBJ2-7	-	14	CASSYGRGAYEQYF	TGTGCCAGCAGTTACGGTCGGGGCGCCTACGAGCAGTACTTC
-	TRBV7-2	TRBJ2-3	-	15	CASSYSTSSADTQYF	TGTGCCAGCAGCTATTCGACTAGTAGCGCAGATACGCAGTATTTT
TRBD2	TRBV7-9	TRBJ2-7	-	16	CASSSRLAGRTYEQYF	TGTGCCAGCAGCTCCAGACTAGCGGGCCGTACCTACGAGCAGTACTTC
-	TRBV7-9	TRBJ1-4	-	16	CASSPGAGATNEKLFF	TGTGCCAGCAGCCCCGGGGCAGGTGCAACTAATGAAAAACTGTTTTTT
-	TRBV27	TRBJ2-7	-	12	CASSPRGGEQYF	TGTGCCAGCAGTCCTAGGGGTGGAGAGCAGTACTTC
TRBD2	TRBV7-2	TRBJ2-7	-	17	CASSLPRLGRYSYEQYF	TGTGCCAGCAGCTTACCCCGGCTCGGGAGGTACTCCTACGAGCAGTACTTC
-	TRBV10-3	TRBJ1-2	-	12	CALGGGGHGYTF	TGTGCCCTCGGAGGCGGGGGACATGGCTACACCTTC
TRBD2	TRBV5-4	TRBJ2-5	-	15	CASSPGLAGWETQYF	TGTGCCAGCAGCCCGGGACTAGCGGGATGGGAGACCCAGTACTTC
-	TRBV18	TRBJ1-5	-	16	CASSPPDSHSREPQHF	TGTGCCAGCTCACCACCGGACAGCCACAGTCGCGAGCCCCAGCATTTT
-	TRBV4-2	TRBJ2-1	-	13	CASSARRGDEQFF	TGTGCCAGCAGCGCCCGGCGCGGGGATGAGCAGTTCTTC
TRBD1	TRBV19	TRBJ2-7	-	15	CASSIGTDFAYEQYF	TGTGCCAGTAGTATTGGGACAGATTTTGCCTACGAGCAGTACTTC
TRBD2	TRBV2	TRBJ2-3	-	18	CASSESPTSGKVKDTQYF	TGTGCCAGCAGTGAATCCCCGACTAGCGGGAAGGTGAAAGATACGCAGTATTTT
-	TRBV7-2	TRBJ1-3	-	15	CASSPTGISGNTIYF	TGTGCCAGCAGCCCAACAGGGATCTCTGGAAACACCATATATTTT
TRBD2	TRBV28	TRBJ2-5	-	14	CASSSRAGEETQYF	TGTGCCAGCAGTAGTCGCGCGGGGGAAGAGACCCAGTACTTC
-	TRBV5-1	TRBJ2-7	-	15	CASMAWTENSYEQYF	TGCGCCAGCATGGCCTGGACAGAAAACTCCTACGAGCAGTACTTC
-	TRBV7-9	TRBJ1-6	-	12	CASSSLTTPLHF	TGTGCCAGCAGCTCGCTCACTACACCCCTCCACTTT
-	TRBV13	TRBJ2-1	-	17	CASSHQPGLSSYNEQFF	TGTGCCAGCAGCCACCAGCCTGGCCTGAGCTCCTACAATGAGCAGTTCTTC
TRBD1	TRBV28	TRBJ1-1	-	12	CAIGTGGTEAFF	TGTGCCATCGGGACAGGGGGCACTGAAGCTTTCTTT
TRBD1	TRBV6-6	TRBJ2-5	-	15	CASSTSRTGRETQYF	TGTGCCAGCAGTACTTCCCGGACAGGCAGAGAGACCCAGTACTTC
TRBD1	TRBV7-9	TRBJ2-7	-	16	CASSYPGQGGPYEQYF	TGTGCCAGCAGCTACCCTGGACAGGGGGGACCCTACGAGCAGTACTTC
-	TRBV29-1	TRBJ2-3	-	12	CSVAGSTDTQYF	TGCAGCGTAGCGGGTAGCACAGATACGCAGTATTTT
TRBD2	TRBV11-2	TRBJ2-1	-	16	CASSYGLAGEYNEQFF	TGTGCCAGCAGCTACGGTCTAGCGGGAGAATACAATGAGCAGTTCTTC
TRBD1	TRBV9	TRBJ2-6	-	17	CASSQIPGGSGANVLTF	TGTGCCAGCAGCCAAATTCCAGGGGGCTCTGGGGCCAACGTCCTGACTTTC
-	TRBV7-2	TRBJ2-2	-	15	CASGGDIGYTGELFF	TGTGCCAGCGGGGGAGACATCGGATACACCGGGGAGCTGTTTTTT
-	TRBV12-5	TRBJ1-1	few	13	CASGLGIPTEAFF	TGTGCTAGTGGTCTCGGAATTCCCACTGAAGCTTTCTTT
TRBD1	TRBV11-2	TRBJ1-2	-	16	CASSLVGTGLNYGYTF	TGTGCCAGCAGCTTAGTTGGGACAGGGCTAAACTATGGCTACACCTTC
-	TRBV28	TRBJ1-1	-	16	CASSYVGQGWNTEAFF	TGTGCCAGCAGTTATGTGGGGCAGGGGTGGAACACTGAAGCTTTCTTT
-	TRBV5-1	TRBJ1-5	-	15	CASSSGDSWDQPQHF	TGCGCCAGCAGCTCTGGGGATTCCTGGGACCAGCCCCAGCATTTT
TRBD1	TRBV4-2	TRBJ2-1	-	16	CASSQEGWTGQNEQFF	TGTGCCAGCAGCCAAGAGGGTTGGACAGGGCAGAATGAGCAGTTCTTC
-	TRBV28	TRBJ2-1	-	16	CASSLRGGGVNSEQFF	TGTGCCAGCAGTCTTAGGGGCGGAGGGGTAAATAGTGAGCAGTTCTTC
-	TRBV15	TRBJ2-4	-	14	CATASHVDKNIQYF	TGTGCCACTGCCTCTCACGTAGACAAAAACATTCAGTACTTC
-	TRBV10-1	TRBJ1-4	once	16	CASSVAQDTRNEKLFF	TGCGCCAGCAGTGTAGCCCAGGACACTAGAAATGAAAAACTGTTTTTT
-	TRBV28	TRBJ1-1	few	14	CASSLVALNTEAFF	TGTGCCAGCAGTTTAGTAGCCCTGAACACTGAAGCTTTCTTT
TRBD2	TRBV7-9	TRBJ2-4	-	18	CASSLSLAGDRAKNIQYF	TGTGCCAGCAGCTTAAGTCTAGCGGGAGATCGGGCCAAAAACATTCAGTACTTC
-	TRBV7-9	TRBJ2-6	-	15	CASSGLASGANVLTF	TGTGCCAGCAGCGGACTGGCCTCTGGGGCCAACGTCCTGACTTTC
TRBD1	TRBV9	TRBJ1-2	-	15	CASSPQRGPWNGYTF	TGTGCCAGCAGCCCCCAGAGGGGGCCTTGGAATGGCTACACCTTC
TRBD1	TRBV29-1	TRBJ2-7	-	14	CSVEAETGFDEQYF	TGCAGCGTTGAAGCGGAGACAGGGTTCGACGAGCAGTACTTC
TRBD1	TRBV5-4	TRBJ1-2	-	14	CASSPGQGSHGYTF	TGTGCCAGCAGCCCCGGACAGGGTTCCCATGGCTACACCTTC
-	TRBV6-5	TRBJ1-1	-	11	CAIVRGTEAFF	TGTGCCATCGTTAGGGGCACTGAAGCTTTCTTT
-	TRBV9	TRBJ2-2	-	12	CASSPRAGELFF	TGTGCCAGCAGCCCAAGGGCCGGGGAGCTGTTTTTT